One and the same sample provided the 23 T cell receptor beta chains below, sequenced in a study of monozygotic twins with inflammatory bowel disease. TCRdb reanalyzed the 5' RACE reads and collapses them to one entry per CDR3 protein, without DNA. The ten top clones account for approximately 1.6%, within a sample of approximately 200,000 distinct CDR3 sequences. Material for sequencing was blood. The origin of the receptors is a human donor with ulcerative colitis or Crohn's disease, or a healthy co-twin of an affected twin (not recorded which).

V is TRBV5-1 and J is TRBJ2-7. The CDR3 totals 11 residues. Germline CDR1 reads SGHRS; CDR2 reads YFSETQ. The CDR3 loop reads CASQGSYEQYF.

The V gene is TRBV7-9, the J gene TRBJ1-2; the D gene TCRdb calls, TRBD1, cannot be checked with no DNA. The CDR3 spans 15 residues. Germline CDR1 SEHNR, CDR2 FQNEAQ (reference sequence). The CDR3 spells CASSFDRAANYGYTF.

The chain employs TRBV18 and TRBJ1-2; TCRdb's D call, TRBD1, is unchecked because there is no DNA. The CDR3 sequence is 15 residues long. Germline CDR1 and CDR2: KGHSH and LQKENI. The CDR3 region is CASSPQGARGYGYTF.

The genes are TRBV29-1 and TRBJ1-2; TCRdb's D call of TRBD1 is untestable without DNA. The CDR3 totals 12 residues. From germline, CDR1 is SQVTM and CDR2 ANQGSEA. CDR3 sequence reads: CSVEARDGGYTF.

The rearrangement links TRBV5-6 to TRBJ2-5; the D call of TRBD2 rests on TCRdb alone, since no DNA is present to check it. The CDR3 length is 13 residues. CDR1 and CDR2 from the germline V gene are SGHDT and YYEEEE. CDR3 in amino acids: CASFGTAQETQYF.

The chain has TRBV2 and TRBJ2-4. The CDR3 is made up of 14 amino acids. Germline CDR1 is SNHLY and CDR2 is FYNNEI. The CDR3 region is CASTDGRTKNIQYF.

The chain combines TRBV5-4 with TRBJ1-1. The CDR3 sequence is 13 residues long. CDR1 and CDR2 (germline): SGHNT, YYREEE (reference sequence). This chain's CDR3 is CASSPSMNTEAFF.

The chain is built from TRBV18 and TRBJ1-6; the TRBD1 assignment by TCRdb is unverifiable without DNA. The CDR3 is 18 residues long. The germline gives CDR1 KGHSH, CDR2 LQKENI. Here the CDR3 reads CASSPLEPGTGTLSPLHF.

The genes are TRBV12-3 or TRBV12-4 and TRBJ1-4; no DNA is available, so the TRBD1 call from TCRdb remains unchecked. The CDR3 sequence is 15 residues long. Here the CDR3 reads CASSLPRGLGEKLFF.

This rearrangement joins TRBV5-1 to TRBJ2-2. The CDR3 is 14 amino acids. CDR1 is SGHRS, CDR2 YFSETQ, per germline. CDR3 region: CASSLELGPGELFF.

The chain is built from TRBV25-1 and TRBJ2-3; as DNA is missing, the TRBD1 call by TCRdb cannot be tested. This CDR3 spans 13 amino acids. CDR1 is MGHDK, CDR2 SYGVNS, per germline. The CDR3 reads CATMKGGTDTQYF.

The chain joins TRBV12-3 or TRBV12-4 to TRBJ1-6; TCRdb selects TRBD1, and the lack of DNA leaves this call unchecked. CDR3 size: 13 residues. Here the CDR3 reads CASSRQGGSPLHF.

This CDR3 is CSARLWGDIQYF. The chain couples TRBV20-1 to TRBJ2-4; TCRdb's D call of TRBD1 is untestable without DNA. The CDR3 covers 12 residues. Germline-derived CDR1 and CDR2 are DFQATT and SNEGSKA (reference sequence).

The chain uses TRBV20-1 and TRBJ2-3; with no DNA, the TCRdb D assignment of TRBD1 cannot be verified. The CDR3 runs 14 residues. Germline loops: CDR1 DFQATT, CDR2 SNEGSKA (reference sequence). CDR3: CSAGGQGFTDTQYF.

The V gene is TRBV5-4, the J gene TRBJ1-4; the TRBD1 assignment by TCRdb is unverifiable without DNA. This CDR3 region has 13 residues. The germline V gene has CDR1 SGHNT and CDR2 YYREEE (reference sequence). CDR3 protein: CASSWGRDEKLFF.

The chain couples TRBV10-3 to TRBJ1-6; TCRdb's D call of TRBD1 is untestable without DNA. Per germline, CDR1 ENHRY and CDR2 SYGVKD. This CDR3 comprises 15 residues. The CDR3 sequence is CAISPDRGLGSPLHF.

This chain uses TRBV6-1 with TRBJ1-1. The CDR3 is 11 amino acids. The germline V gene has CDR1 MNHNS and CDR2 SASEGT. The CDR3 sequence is CASLRDFLAFF.

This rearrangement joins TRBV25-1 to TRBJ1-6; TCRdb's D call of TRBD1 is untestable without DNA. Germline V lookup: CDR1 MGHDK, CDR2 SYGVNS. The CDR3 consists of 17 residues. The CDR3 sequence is CASSSWDRGQKNSPLHF. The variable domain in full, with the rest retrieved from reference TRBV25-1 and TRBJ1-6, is EADIYQTPRYLVIGTGKKITLECSQTMGHDKMYWYQQDPGMELHLIHYSYGVNSTEKGDLSSESTVSRIRTEHFPLTLESARPSHTSQYLCASSSWDRGQKNSPLHFGNGTRLTVT.

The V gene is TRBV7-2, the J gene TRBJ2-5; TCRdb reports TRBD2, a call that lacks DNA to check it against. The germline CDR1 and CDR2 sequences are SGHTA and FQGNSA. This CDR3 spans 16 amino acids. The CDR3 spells CASSLVRSGGVETQYF.

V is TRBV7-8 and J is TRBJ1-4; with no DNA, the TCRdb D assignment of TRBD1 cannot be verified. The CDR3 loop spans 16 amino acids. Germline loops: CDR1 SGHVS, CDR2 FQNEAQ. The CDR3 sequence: CASSLPPTGTGEKLFF. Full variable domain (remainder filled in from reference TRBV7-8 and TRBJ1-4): GAGVSQSPRYKVAKRGQDVALRCDPISGHVSLFWYQQALGQGPEFLTYFQNEAQLDKSGLPSDRFFAERPEGSVSTLKIQRTQQEDSAVYLCASSLPPTGTGEKLFFGSGTQLSVL.

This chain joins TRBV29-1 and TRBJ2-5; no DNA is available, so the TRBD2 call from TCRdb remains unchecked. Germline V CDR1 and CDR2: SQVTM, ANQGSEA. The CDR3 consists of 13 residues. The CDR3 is CSVEEKGGGLSGF.

CDR3 in amino acids: CASRIAGALKTGELFF. The genes are TRBV6-2 or TRBV6-3 and TRBJ2-2; TCRdb's D call, TRBD2, is unchecked because there is no DNA. This CDR3 spans 16 amino acids. Germline assignment: CDR1 MNHEY and CDR2 SVGEGT.

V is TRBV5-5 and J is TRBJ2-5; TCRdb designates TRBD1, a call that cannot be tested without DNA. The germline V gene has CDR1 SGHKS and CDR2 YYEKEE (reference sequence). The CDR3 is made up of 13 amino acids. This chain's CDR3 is CASSGTGSESQYF.